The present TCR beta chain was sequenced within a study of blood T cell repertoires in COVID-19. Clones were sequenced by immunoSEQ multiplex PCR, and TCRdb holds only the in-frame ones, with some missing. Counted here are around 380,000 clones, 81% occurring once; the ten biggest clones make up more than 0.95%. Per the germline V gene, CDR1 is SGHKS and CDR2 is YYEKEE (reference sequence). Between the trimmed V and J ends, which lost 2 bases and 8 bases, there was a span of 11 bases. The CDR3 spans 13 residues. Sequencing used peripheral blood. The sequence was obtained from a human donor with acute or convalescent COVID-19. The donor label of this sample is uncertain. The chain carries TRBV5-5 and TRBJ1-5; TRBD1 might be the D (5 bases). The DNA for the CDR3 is TGTGCCAGCAGCTTCGGCCCAGGGAAGCCCCAGCATTTT. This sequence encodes CASSFGPGKPQHF.